This T cell receptor beta chain is from a study of cytomegalovirus exposure and HLA in healthy donors. Study observations and caveats: Overall, approximately 150 TCR beta chains were annotated as cytomegalovirus-associated. Most TCR sequences showed up rarely, but some public TCRs showed up in many donors. Most subjects' HLA-A and HLA-B alleles were reportedly predicted from TCR beta sequences.

On this clone itself: No antigen is known for it.

It was with 60 Vbeta and 13 Jbeta primers that the PCR ran. In the source study's methods: In a later analysis, 75 million to 95 million unique TCR beta chains included roughly 11 million shared by two or more donors. Sequenced by immunoSEQ multiplex PCR; TCRdb stores in-frame clones only, minus some. The D gene and trimming were derived from the DNA, and the V and J assignments and clone size from that table. In the table there are under 150,000 clones, 82% of which are singletons. After removal of 11 bases from V and 0 bases from J, the junction contained 6 bases not matched to a gene. The CDR3 runs 13 residues. Germline CDR1 MNHNS, CDR2 SASEGT.

Material: PBMCs. The clonotype originates from a woman aged 50 to 60 in good health and CMV-seropositive. The genes are TRBV6-1 and TRBJ1-1; 7 bases are a match to TRBD1. For the CDR3, the DNA is TGTGCCGGACGACAGGGTCTGAACACTGAAGCTTTCTTT. As protein: CAGRQGLNTEAFF.